Each of the 19 T cell receptor beta chains below was sequenced from the same sample in a study of identical twins. TCRdb re-called the 5' RACE reads with MiXCR, one entry per CDR3 protein. Counted here are hundreds of thousands of distinct CDR3 sequences, roughly an eighth occurring once; the ten biggest clones make up around 1.5%. These data were also filed under a second study, of yellow fever vaccine responses in identical twins.

The sample was PBMCs. The source of these receptors is a young woman in good health.

This clonotype was recorded at least ten times. Relative to the germline gene, one junction end is altered; a read error may explain this. The genes are TRBV12-3 or TRBV12-4 and TRBJ1-5; 7 bases fit TRBD1. The CDR3 spans 14 residues. CDR3 in amino acids: CASSLGGGDQPQHF. The CDR3, as DNA: TGCGCCAGCAGCTTGGGAGGGGGCGATCAGCCCCAGCATTTT.

The chain is built from TRBV14 and TRBJ2-7, with TRBD1 as a possible D gene (7 bases). CDR3 length: 17 amino acids. Trimming took off 5 bases at V and 7 bases at J, with 27 bases between the two ends. In germline, CDR1 is SGHDN, CDR2 FVKESK. The CDR3 reads CASSNGTVVGGTREQYF. The DNA for the CDR3 is TGTGCCAGCAGCAATGGGACAGTCGTTGGAGGGACGAGGGAGCAGTACTTC.

This clonotype appeared many times. The rearrangement uses TRBV5-1 and TRBJ2-1; 8 nucleotides agree with TRBD2. In germline, CDR1 is SGHRS, CDR2 YFSETQ. Unmatched junction bases numbered 3, after V lost 5 bases and J lost 5 bases. This CDR3 is built from 13 residues. The CDR3 sequence: CASSFSGDNEQFF. In nucleotides, the CDR3 is TGCGCCAGCAGTTTTAGCGGGGACAATGAGCAGTTCTTC. The full variable domain, completed using reference TRBV5-1 and TRBJ2-1, is KAGVTQTPRYLIKTRGQQVTLSCSPISGHRSVSWYQQTPGQGLQFLFEYFSETQRNKGNFPGRFSGRQFSNSRSEMNVSTLELGDSALYLCASSFSGDNEQFFGPGTRLTVL.

This clonotype was seen a few times. The chain employs TRBV4-1 and TRBJ2-5; D might be TRBD2 (6 bases). The CDR3 is 15 residues long. Looked up from germline, CDR1 is MGHRA and CDR2 is YSYEKL. V was pared by 3 bases and J by 7 bases, with 18 bases between. CDR3 nucleotide sequence: TGCGCCAGCAGCCATTCTGGGCCCGTGGGGGGGACCCAGTACTTC. Its protein product is CASSHSGPVGGTQYF.

V usage is TRBV6-1 and J usage is TRBJ2-2; the D gene is possibly TRBD2 (5 bases). Germline V CDR1 and CDR2: MNHNS, SASEGT. V dropped 7 bases and J dropped 2 bases, with 8 bases sitting between them. The length of the CDR3 is 13 residues. Here the CDR3 reads CASKPGNTGELFF. CDR3 coding DNA: TGTGCCAGCAAGCCGGGAAACACCGGGGAGCTGTTTTTT.

This clonotype was seen a few times. V gene TRBV12-3 or TRBV12-4 combines with J gene TRBJ1-2; TRBD1 aligns across 11 bases. The CDR3 covers 14 residues. The junction had 3 bases not matched to a gene; V was cut back by 7 bases and J by 2 bases. The CDR3, as DNA: TGTGCCAGCAATGGACAGGGGGCAAACTATGGCTACACCTTC. Encoded protein: CASNGQGANYGYTF.

This clonotype was seen a handful of times. The CDR3 DNA reads TGTGCCAGCAGCCCCGGGGTACAGGGAGCCAAAAACATTCAGTACTTC. Protein: CASSPGVQGAKNIQYF. This sequence joins TRBV9 and TRBJ2-4; TRBD1 might be the D (6 bases). The CDR3 consists of 16 residues. From germline, CDR1 is SGDLS and CDR2 YYNGEE. Between the trimmed V and J ends, which lost 4 bases and 0 bases, there was a span of 14 bases.

J is TRBJ2-7 and V is TRBV29-1; 7 nucleotides align to TRBD2. Germline values: CDR1 SQVTM, CDR2 ANQGSEA. J was trimmed by 3 bases and V by 5 bases; bases with no gene match: 13. The CDR3 covers 15 residues. CDR3 nucleotides: TGCAGCGTTCTCCCCAAGGGGACTACTAACTACGAGCAGTACTTC. As protein: CSVLPKGTTNYEQYF.

The table lists this clonotype with many counts. The V and J genes are TRBV7-2 and TRBJ1-3, with D tentatively TRBD1 (6 bases). The V end was cut by 1 base, the J end by 0 bases, with 10 bases between. Looked up from germline, CDR1 is SGHTA and CDR2 is FQGNSA. This CDR3 region has 16 residues. The CDR3 DNA reads as TGTGCCAGCAGCTTAGTTGGACAGCTCTCTGGAAACACCATATATTTT. Its protein is CASSLVGQLSGNTIYF.

This clonotype occurred a few times. The chain uses TRBV9 and TRBJ2-1; possibly TRBD2 for D (5 bases). Germline-derived CDR1 and CDR2 are SGDLS and YYNGEE. V was pared by 3 bases and J by 10 bases, with 11 bases between. The CDR3 spans 12 residues. CDR3 sequence: CASSGGFGEQFF. In nucleotides, the CDR3 is TGTGCCAGCAGCGGAGGGTTTGGAGAGCAGTTCTTC.

The table lists this clonotype with a few counts. V usage is TRBV27 and J usage is TRBJ1-6; no clear D gene. Trimming pared 4 bases from V and 0 bases from J, leaving 16 bases between. Germline V gene sequence: CDR1 MNHEY, CDR2 SMNVEV (reference sequence). The CDR3 is made up of 18 amino acids. The CDR3 loop is CASSSGPGGSSYNSPLHF. The CDR3 DNA is TGTGCCAGCAGTTCCGGGCCAGGTGGGAGCTCCTATAATTCACCCCTCCACTTT.

The V call is TRBV19, the J call TRBJ2-1; TRBD1 matches at 9 bases. V shed 6 bases and J 3 bases; nucleotides not matched to a gene: 12. The germline gives CDR1 LNHDA, CDR2 SQIVND (reference sequence). This CDR3 is built from 17 residues. The CDR3 DNA reads TGTGCCAGTAGATCGCCCGTGGGACAGGGAGTCTACAATGAGCAGTTCTTC. It translates to CASRSPVGQGVYNEQFF.

This clonotype was observed a handful of times. CDR3 DNA sequence: TGTGCCAGCGCACTAGCGGGGGGCCACAATGAGCAGTTCTTC. Translating it yields CASALAGGHNEQFF. The V and J genes are TRBV6-4 and TRBJ2-1; 12 bases match TRBD2. The ends lost 8 bases at V and 5 bases at J; junction bases unmatched: 4. This CDR3 contains 14 residues. Germline CDR1 MRHNA, CDR2 SNTAGT.

The CDR3 spells CASSYGLGAYEQYF. The CDR3 DNA sequence: TGTGCCAGCAGTTATGGGCTCGGGGCCTACGAGCAGTACTTC. This chain links TRBV6-5 with TRBJ2-7, with a weak D call TRBD2 (5 bases). CDR3 length: 14 amino acids. Trimming pared 3 bases from V and 2 bases from J, leaving 11 bases between. Germline values: CDR1 MNHEY, CDR2 SVGAGI.

This clonotype was counted ten times or more. V gene TRBV29-1 combines with J gene TRBJ2-5; 9 nucleotides line up with TRBD2. V dropped 3 bases and J dropped 4; count of bases not matched to a gene: 18. CDR3 length: 18 amino acids. Looked up from germline, CDR1 is SQVTM and CDR2 is ANQGSEA. CDR3 in DNA: TGCAGCGTTGAGGGGCTAGCGGGGTTAAATAGTAGAGGAGAGACCCAGTACTTC. This gives the protein CSVEGLAGLNSRGETQYF.

The chain is built from TRBV7-8 and TRBJ2-1, with a weak D call TRBD2 (6 bases). From germline, CDR1 is SGHVS and CDR2 FQNEAQ. V dropped 1 base and J dropped 3 bases, with 13 bases sitting between them. CDR3 length: 16 amino acids. The CDR3: CASSLGWRDGYNEQFF. CDR3 DNA: TGTGCCAGCAGCTTAGGATGGCGGGACGGCTACAATGAGCAGTTCTTC.

This clonotype was detected a few times. This chain links TRBV4-1 with TRBJ1-1; the D gene is possibly TRBD1 (5 bases). The germline V and J ends were trimmed by 1 base and 4 bases, with 13 bases remaining between them. CDR1 and CDR2 (germline): MGHRA, YSYEKL. The CDR3 has 15 residues. The CDR3 DNA sequence: TGCGCCAGCAGCCAAGTGAGGGGTCAAGGCACTGAAGCTTTCTTT. Protein sequence: CASSQVRGQGTEAFF.

In its sample, this clonotype was seen a few times. The chain combines TRBV11-2 with TRBJ2-7; D unresolved. Germline V gene sequence: CDR1 SGHAT, CDR2 FQNNGV. The CDR3 is 13 residues long. V shed 0 bases and J shed 4 bases, with 7 bases lying between them. CDR3 in DNA: TGTGCCAGCAGCTTAGAAGAGATTTACGAGCAGTACGTC. Protein sequence: CASSLEEIYEQYV.

The chain employs TRBV20-1 and TRBJ2-1; perhaps TRBD2 as D (6 bases). The germline V gene has CDR1 DFQATT and CDR2 SNEGSKA (reference sequence). The V end was cut by 3 bases, the J end by 0 bases, with 9 bases between. This CDR3 is built from 14 residues. The CDR3 DNA follows: TGCAGTGCTAGCGGGGGTGTCTCCTACAATGAGCAGTTCTTC. It encodes CSASGGVSYNEQFF.